The present T cell receptor (beta chain) was sequenced within a study of Ad26.COV2.S vaccination and SARS-CoV-2 variants. About the research overall: By the intramuscular route, Ad26.COV2.S was given once, or twice 56 days apart. Study observations and caveats: Spike-specific CD8+ and CD4+ T cell responses reportedly showed substantial breadth after vaccination.

Method: immunoSEQ multiplex PCR; TCRdb's copy keeps in-frame clones and lacks some. The sample contains around 240,000 clones, 88% of which appear only once. Treatment noted: around 19 received Ad26.COV2.S at low or high dose, single or two shots; roughly 5 received placebo; per-sample allocation not given. At day 63 after the first vaccine or placebo injection, samples were drawn. Germline-derived CDR1 and CDR2 are MNHNS and SASEGT. V lost 0 bases and J lost 5, with 13 bases in between. The CDR3 has 15 amino acids. Remarks on this clone: The antigen remains unidentified.

The chain carries TRBV6-1 and TRBJ1-2; D unresolved. Here the sequenced sample was peripheral blood, taken in a trial of Ad26.COV2.S vaccine versus placebo. The TCR sequence derives from a person between 18 and 60 years old who received the Ad26.COV2.S COVID-19 vaccine or a placebo. The CDR3 nucleotides read TGTGCCAGCAGTGAAGCGCAGGTCGAGAGTTATGGCTACACCTTC. It is translated as CASSEAQVESYGYTF.